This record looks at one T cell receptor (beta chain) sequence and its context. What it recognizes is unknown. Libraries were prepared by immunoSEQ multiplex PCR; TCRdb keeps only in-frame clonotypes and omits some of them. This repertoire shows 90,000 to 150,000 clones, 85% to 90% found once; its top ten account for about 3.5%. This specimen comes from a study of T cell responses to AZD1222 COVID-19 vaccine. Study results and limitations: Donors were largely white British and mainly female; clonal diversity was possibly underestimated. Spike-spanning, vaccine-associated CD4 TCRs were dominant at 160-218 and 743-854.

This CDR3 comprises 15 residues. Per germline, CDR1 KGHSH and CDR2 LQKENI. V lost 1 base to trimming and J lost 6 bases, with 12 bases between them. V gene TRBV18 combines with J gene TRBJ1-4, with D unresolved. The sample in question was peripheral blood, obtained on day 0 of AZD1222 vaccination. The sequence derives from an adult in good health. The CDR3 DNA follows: TGTGCCAGCTCACCACGGCAGACACCTTATGAAAAACTGTTTTTT. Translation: CASSPRQTPYEKLFF. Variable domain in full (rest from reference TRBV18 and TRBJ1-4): NAGVMQNPRHLVRRRGQEARLRCSPMKGHSHVYWYRQLPEEGLKFMVYLQKENIIDESGMPKERFSAEFPKEGPSILRIQQVVRGDSAAYFCASSPRQTPYEKLFFGSGTQLSVL.